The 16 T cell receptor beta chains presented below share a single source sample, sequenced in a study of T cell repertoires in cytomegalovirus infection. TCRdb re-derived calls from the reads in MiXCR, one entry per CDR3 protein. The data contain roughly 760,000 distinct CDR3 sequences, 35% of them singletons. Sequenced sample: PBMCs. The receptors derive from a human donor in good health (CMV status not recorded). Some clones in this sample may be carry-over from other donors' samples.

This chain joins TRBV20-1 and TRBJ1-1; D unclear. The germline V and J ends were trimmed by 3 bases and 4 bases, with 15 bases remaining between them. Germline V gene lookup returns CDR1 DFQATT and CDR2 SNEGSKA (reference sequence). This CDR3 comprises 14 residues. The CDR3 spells CSASGGLGVTEAFF. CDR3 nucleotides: TGCAGTGCTAGTGGAGGTCTGGGTGTCACTGAAGCTTTCTTT.

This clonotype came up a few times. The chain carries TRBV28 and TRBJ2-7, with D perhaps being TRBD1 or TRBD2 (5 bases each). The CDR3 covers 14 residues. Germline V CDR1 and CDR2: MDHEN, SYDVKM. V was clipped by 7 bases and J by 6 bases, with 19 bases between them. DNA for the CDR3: TGTGCCAGCACTCCCGCTTTGGGGGTCTCCGAGCAGTACTTC. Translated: CASTPALGVSEQYF. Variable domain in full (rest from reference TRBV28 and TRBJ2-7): DVKVTQSSRYLVKRTGEKVFLECVQDMDHENMFWYRQDPGLGLRLIYFSYDVKMKEKGDIPEGYSVSREKKERFSLILESASTNQTSMYLCASTPALGVSEQYFGPGTRLTVT.

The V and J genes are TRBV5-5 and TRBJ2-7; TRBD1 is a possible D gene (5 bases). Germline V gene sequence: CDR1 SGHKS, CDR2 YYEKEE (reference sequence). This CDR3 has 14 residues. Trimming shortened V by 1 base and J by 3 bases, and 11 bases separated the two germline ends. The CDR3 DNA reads TGTGCCAGCAGCTTGCGGCAACAGGTCTACGAGCAGTACTTC. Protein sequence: CASSLRQQVYEQYF.

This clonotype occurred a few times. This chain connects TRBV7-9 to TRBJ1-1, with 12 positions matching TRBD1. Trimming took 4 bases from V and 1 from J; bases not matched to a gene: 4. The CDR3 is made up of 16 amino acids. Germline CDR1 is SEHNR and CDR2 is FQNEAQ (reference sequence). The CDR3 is CASSSGQGAANTEAFF. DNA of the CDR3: TGTGCCAGCAGCTCGGGACAGGGGGCGGCGAACACTGAAGCTTTCTTT. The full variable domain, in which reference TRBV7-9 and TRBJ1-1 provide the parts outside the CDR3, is DTGVSQNPRHKITKRGQNVTFRCDPISEHNRLYWYRQTLGQGPEFLTYFQNEAQLEKSRLLSDRFSAERPKGSFSTLEIQRTEQGDSAMYLCASSSGQGAANTEAFFGQGTRLTVV.

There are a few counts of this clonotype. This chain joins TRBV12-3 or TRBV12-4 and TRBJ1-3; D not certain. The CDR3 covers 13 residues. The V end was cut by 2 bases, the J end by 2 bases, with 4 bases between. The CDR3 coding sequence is TGTGCCAGCAGTTTATATGCTGGAAACACCATATATTTT. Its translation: CASSLYAGNTIYF.

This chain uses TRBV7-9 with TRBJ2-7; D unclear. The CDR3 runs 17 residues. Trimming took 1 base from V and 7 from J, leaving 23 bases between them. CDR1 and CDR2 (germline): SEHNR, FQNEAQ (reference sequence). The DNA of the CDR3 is TGTGCCAGCAGCTTAGTATTATCGGCGCTCGTTCAGCCTGAGCAGTACTTC. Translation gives CASSLVLSALVQPEQYF.

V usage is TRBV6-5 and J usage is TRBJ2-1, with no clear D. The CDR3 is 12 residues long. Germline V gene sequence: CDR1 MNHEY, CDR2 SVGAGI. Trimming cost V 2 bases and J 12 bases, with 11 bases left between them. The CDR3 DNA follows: TGTGCCAGCAGTTACGAGTGGGAACCGCAGTTCTTC. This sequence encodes CASSYEWEPQFF.

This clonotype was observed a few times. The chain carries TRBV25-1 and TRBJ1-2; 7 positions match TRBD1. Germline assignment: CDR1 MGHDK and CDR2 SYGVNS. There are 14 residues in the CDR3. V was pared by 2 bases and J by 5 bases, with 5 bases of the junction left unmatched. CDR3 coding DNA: TGTGCCAGCAGTGAAAGGGGGACAGCTTATGGCTACACCTTC. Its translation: CASSERGTAYGYTF.

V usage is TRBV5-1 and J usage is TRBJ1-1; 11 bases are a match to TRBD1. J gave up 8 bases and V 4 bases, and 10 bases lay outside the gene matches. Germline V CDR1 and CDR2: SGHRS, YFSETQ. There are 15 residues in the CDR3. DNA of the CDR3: TGCGCCAGCAGCAGAGGACAGGGGGCTTTGTCGGAAGCTTTCTTT. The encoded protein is CASSRGQGALSEAFF. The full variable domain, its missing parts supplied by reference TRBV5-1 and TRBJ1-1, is KAGVTQTPRYLIKTRGQQVTLSCSPISGHRSVSWYQQTPGQGLQFLFEYFSETQRNKGNFPGRFSGRQFSNSRSEMNVSTLELGDSALYLCASSRGQGALSEAFFGQGTRLTVV.

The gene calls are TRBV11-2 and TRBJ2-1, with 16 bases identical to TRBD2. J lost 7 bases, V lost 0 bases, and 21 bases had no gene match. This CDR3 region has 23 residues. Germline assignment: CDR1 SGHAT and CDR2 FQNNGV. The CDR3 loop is CASSLEGVWGTSGRAGIGNEQFF. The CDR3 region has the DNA TGTGCCAGCAGCTTAGAAGGAGTGTGGGGGACTAGCGGGAGGGCGGGGATTGGGAATGAGCAGTTCTTC.

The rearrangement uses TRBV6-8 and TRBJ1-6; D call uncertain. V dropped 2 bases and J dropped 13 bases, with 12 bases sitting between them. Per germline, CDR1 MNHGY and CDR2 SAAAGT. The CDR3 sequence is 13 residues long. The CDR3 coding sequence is TGTGCCAGCAGTTACGGGAGTAGGAACCCCCTCCACTTT. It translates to CASSYGSRNPLHF.

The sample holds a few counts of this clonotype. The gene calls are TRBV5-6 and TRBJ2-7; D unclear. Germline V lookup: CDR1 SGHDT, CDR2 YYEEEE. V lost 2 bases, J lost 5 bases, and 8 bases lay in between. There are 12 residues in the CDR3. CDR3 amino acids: CASSFVRNEQYF. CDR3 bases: TGTGCCAGCAGCTTTGTGCGAAACGAGCAGTACTTC.

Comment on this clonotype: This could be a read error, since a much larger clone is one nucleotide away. The CDR3 DNA reads TGTTCCAGCAGTTCTTGGACTAGCGGGGGGGGAGAGCAGTTCTTC. Translation: CSSSSWTSGGGEQFF. This chain links TRBV7-6 with TRBJ2-1; 15 bases align to TRBD2. This CDR3 has 15 amino acids. The V gene's germline CDR1 is SGHVS and CDR2 FNYEAQ. The full variable domain, its missing parts supplied by reference TRBV7-6 and TRBJ2-1, is GAGVSQSPRYKVTKRGQDVALRCDPISGHVSLYWYRQALGQGPEFLTYFNYEAQQDKSGLPNDRFSAERPEGSISTLTIQRTEQRDSAMYRCSSSSWTSGGGEQFFGPGTRLTVL.

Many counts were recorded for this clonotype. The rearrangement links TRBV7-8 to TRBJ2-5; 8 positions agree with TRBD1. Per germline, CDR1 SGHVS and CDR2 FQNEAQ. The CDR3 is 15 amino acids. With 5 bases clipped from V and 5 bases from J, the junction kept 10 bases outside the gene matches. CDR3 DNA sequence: TGTGCCAGCAGCCTAGGGTCAGGGGGCTGGGAGACCCAGTACTTC. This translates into CASSLGSGGWETQYF.

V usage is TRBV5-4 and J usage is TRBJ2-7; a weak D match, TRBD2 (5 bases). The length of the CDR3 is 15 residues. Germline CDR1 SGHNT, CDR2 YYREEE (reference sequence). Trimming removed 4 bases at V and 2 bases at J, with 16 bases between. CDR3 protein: CASSPPRADPYEQYF. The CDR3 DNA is TGTGCCAGCAGCCCCCCCAGAGCGGACCCCTACGAGCAGTACTTC.

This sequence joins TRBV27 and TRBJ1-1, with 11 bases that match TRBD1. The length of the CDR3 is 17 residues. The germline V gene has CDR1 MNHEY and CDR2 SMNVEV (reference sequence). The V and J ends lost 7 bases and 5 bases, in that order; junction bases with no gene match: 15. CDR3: CASNPPGQGVRGTEAFF. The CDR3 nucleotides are TGTGCCAGCAACCCCCCGGGACAGGGGGTAAGGGGTACTGAAGCTTTCTTT.